This TCR beta chain was recovered during a study of T cell responses to AZD1222 COVID-19 vaccine. Study-wide results and limits: Sampling that yielded the repertoires occurred only after the peak T cell response. Among those given AZD1222, only five or six were seropositive at baseline. There were mostly white British donors and more females than males, and clonal diversity was possibly underestimated.

The CDR3 is 14 residues long. In germline, CDR1 is SGDLS, CDR2 YYNGEE. V was shortened by 0 bases and J by 2 bases, with 7 bases between the two germline ends. Assay used: immunoSEQ multiplex PCR; TCRdb lists only in-frame clones, some missing. Among 150,000 or so clones listed, over 75% were seen once. A note on this clone: Its antigen remains unknown.

This TCR derives from an adult in good health. The rearrangement uses TRBV9 and TRBJ2-3; D call uncertain. The sample in question was peripheral blood, obtained on day 0 of AZD1222 vaccination. CDR3 in amino acids: CASSVDLYTDTQYF. For the CDR3, the DNA is TGTGCCAGCAGCGTAGACTTGTACACAGATACGCAGTATTTT.